What follows are 3 T cell receptor beta chains derived from one specimen sequenced in a study of T cells expressing NK-cell markers. TCRdb reprocessed the 5' RACE reads; each CDR3 protein has one entry and no DNA is given. There are around 550,000 distinct CDR3 sequences in the sample, with about 3.6% held by the top ten. Material: blood T cells: a sorted CD56 or NKG2C T cell subset, CD4+ or CD8+ T cells, or bulk PBMC T cells (not recorded which). Receptors originate from a man between 18 and 35 years old in good health.

The chain couples TRBV7-7 to TRBJ2-3; the D call of TRBD1 rests on TCRdb alone, since no DNA is present to check it. The CDR3 covers 15 residues. Looked up from germline, CDR1 is SSHAT and CDR2 is FNYEAQ (reference sequence). Here the CDR3 reads CASSLTPDRRDTQYF.

CDR3 in amino acids: CASIPGLASYNEQFF. The chain links TRBV2 to TRBJ2-1; TCRdb lists TRBD2, though no DNA is available to test this call. CDR3 size: 15 residues. The germline CDR1 and CDR2 sequences are SNHLY and FYNNEI.

The rearrangement uses TRBV11-1 and TRBJ1-2. This CDR3 is 18 amino acids long. Germline V gene sequence: CDR1 SGHAT, CDR2 FQDESV (reference sequence). The CDR3 here is CASSFPSRQDGTNYGYTF.